A selection of T cell receptor beta chains follows, all from one sample in a study of cytomegalovirus exposure and HLA in healthy donors. The method was immunoSEQ multiplex PCR; TCRdb's version includes in-frame clones alone and lacks a portion of them. In the table there are about 190,000 clones, about 86% of which are singletons. Sequences were obtained from PBMCs. All receptors derive from a woman younger than 45 in good health and CMV-seronegative. The CDR3 runs from the conserved cysteine through the conserved F or W.

>TRBV13|13|TRBJ1-2
CASSRQSNYGYTF
>TRBV7-9|16|TRBJ2-1
CASSLTLAGSYNEQFF
>TRBV11-2|16|TRBJ2-7
CASSQVPLAGDNEQYF
>TRBV6-4|15|TRBJ2-1
CASSVLAGSYNEQFF
>TRBV11-2|12|TRBJ2-3
CASSFLTDTQYF
>TRBV15|15|TRBJ2-1
CATSRESGTPNEQFF
>TRBV28|15|TRBJ1-5
CASSPGGRGYQPQHF
>TRBV19|13|TRBJ2-3
CASGDRHQDTQYF
>TRBV9|14|TRBJ2-1
CASSVDGLPNEQFF
>TRBV9|16|TRBJ2-5
CASSPPRMIGEETQYF
>TRBV5-1|14|TRBJ2-3
CASSLGAHTDTQYF
>TRBV7-9|14|TRBJ2-7
CASRTGTGPYEQYF
>TRBV6-1|11|NA
CATDRAGEQYF
>TRBV7-9|13|TRBJ1-2
CASSSPNGAGYTF
>TRBV28|13|TRBJ2-1
CASSLLQGREQFF
>TRBV7-3|13|TRBJ2-3
CASSLNPRDTQYF
>TRBV6-6|12|TRBJ1-5
CASGEQGMAQHF
>TRBV7-8|16|TRBJ2-2
CASSLAVRANTGELFF
>TRBV9|17|TRBJ2-3
CASSPVGRGVVTDTQYF
>TRBV23-1|19|TRBJ1-5
CASAQRSGDRDYSNQPQHF
>TRBV12-1|15|TRBJ2-7
CASSAMGQGADEQYF
>TRBV5-1|16|TRBJ2-5
CASSLGQASGEETQYF
>TRBV6-1|15|TRBJ1-6
CASSELRTGNSPLHF
>TRBV5-6|15|TRBJ1-3
CASSVGGGFGNTIYF
>TRBV29-1|14|TRBJ1-2
CSVPRTGFGYGYTF
>TRBV6-6|15|TRBJ2-1
CASSYGGSSYNEQFF
>TRBV11-2|15|TRBJ2-2
CASSSGTGDTGELFF
>TRBV6-1|15|TRBJ1-5
CASRQGANYNQPQHF
>TRBV11-2|14|TRBJ2-7
CASSSQSGLAEQYF
>TRBV27|17|TRBJ2-1
CASSLSLAEVAYNEQFF
>TRBV6-8|17|TRBJ1-2
CASSPTGSGPINYGYTF
>TRBV5-1|14|TRBJ2-1
CASSLVSGGVEQFF
>TRBV20-1|10|TRBJ2-3
CSAYRNTQYF
>TRBV20-1|11|TRBJ1-2
CSASRLGGYTF
>TRBV6-6|13|TRBJ1-6
CASSYGENSPLHF
>TRBV18|16|TRBJ1-1
CASSHTTAGLNTEAFF
>TRBV28|14|TRBJ1-5
CASSIRVSYQPQHF
>TRBV30|13|TRBJ1-5
CAWSVDRRQPQHF
>TRBV5-1|14|TRBJ2-1
CASRTGQSYNEQFF
>TRBV6-5|12|TRBJ2-5
CASRDFTETQYF
>TRBV5-4|11|TRBJ2-1
CASSSPGEQFF
>TRBV6-6|13|TRBJ2-7
CASSWVRVGEQYF
>TRBV6-1|13|TRBJ2-3
CASTQGGGDTQYF
>TRBV5-5|14|TRBJ2-3
CASSYQGFADTQYF
>TRBV6-1|14|TRBJ2-3
CASRGTTDRGTQYF
>TRBV5-1|15|TRBJ2-1
CASSLQREGQNEQFF
>TRBV7-9|15|TRBJ2-6
CASSSSNSGANVLTF
>TRBV29-1|12|TRBJ2-3
CSGEQGSDTQYF
>TRBV9|14|TRBJ2-3
CASSVVAEGDTQYF
>TRBV7-6|15|TRBJ2-1
CASSRDYAEYNEQFF
>TRBV6-6|16|TRBJ1-5
CASSPGTGRFRQPQHF
>TRBV19|14|TRBJ1-6
CASSKTGGNSPLHF
>TRBV18|16|TRBJ2-2
CASSPSGGANTGELFF
>TRBV19|14|TRBJ1-5
CASSSSGGNQPQHF